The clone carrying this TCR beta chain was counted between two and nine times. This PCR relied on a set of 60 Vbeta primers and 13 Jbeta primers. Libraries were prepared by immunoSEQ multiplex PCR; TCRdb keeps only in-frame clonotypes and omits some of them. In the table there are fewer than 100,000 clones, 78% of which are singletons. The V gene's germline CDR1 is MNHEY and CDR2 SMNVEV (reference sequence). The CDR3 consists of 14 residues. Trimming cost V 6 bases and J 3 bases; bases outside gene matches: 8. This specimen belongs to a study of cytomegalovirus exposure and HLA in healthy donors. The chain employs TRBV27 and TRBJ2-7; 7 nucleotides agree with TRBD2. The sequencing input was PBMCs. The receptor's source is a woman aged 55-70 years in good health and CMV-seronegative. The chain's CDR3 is CASSPLAALYEQYF. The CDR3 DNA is TGTGCCAGCAGCCCCCTAGCGGCACTCTACGAGCAGTACTTC.